These T cell receptor beta chains were read from a single sample in a study of T cells in Graves' hyperthyroidism and ophthalmopathy. Each CDR3 protein gets one entry after TCRdb re-called the multiplex PCR reads with MiXCR. The table includes under 400,000 distinct CDR3 sequences, around 18% detected once. The sequenced sample was blood. These TCRs come from a woman aged 40 to 55 with Graves' ophthalmopathy. The CDR3 runs from the conserved cysteine through the conserved F or W. The D gene is left open where the match is weak. Size tells how often a clone was seen (once, few, many) or the class of an expanded clone, and some rows leave it out.

d_gene: TRBD2
v_gene: TRBV2
j_gene: TRBJ2-5
abundance: many
CDR3aa: CATGGGRGNSGTQYF
CDR3nt: TGTGCCACAGGAGGCGGGAGAGGAAACTCCGGGACCCAGTACTTC

d_gene: NA
v_gene: TRBV30
j_gene: TRBJ2-7
abundance: many
CDR3aa: CAWSFSRTYEQYF
CDR3nt: TGTGCCTGGAGTTTTTCACGGACATACGAGCAGTACTTC

d_gene: TRBD1
v_gene: TRBV29-1
j_gene: TRBJ1-5
abundance: many
CDR3aa: CSVEEAGTGVSLGNQPQHF
CDR3nt: TGCAGCGTTGAAGAGGCGGGGACAGGAGTCTCTTTGGGCAATCAGCCCCAGCATTTT

d_gene: NA
v_gene: TRBV7-2
j_gene: TRBJ2-7
abundance: NA
CDR3aa: CTSSLRILGGYEQYF
CDR3nt: TGTACTAGCAGTCTTAGGATACTTGGGGGCTACGAGCAGTACTTC

d_gene: TRBD2
v_gene: TRBV6-5
j_gene: TRBJ2-5
abundance: few
CDR3aa: CASSYRLAEKSETQYF
CDR3nt: TGTGCCAGCAGTTACCGACTAGCGGAGAAGAGCGAGACCCAGTACTTC

d_gene: NA
v_gene: TRBV28
j_gene: TRBJ2-6
abundance: many
CDR3aa: CASSPPTDGANVLTF
CDR3nt: TGTGCCAGCAGTCCACCTACTGATGGGGCCAACGTCCTGACTTTC

d_gene: NA
v_gene: TRBV6-5
j_gene: TRBJ2-7
abundance: many
CDR3aa: CASSYSGIRQYF
CDR3nt: TGTGCCAGCAGTTACTCAGGGATCCGGCAGTACTTC

d_gene: NA
v_gene: TRBV28
j_gene: TRBJ2-7
abundance: many
CDR3aa: CASSPEVAGSYEQYF
CDR3nt: TGTGCCAGCTCTCCTGAGGTCGCGGGCTCCTACGAGCAGTACTTC

d_gene: NA
v_gene: TRBV4-1
j_gene: TRBJ2-6
abundance: many
CDR3aa: CASRRRTDSGANVLTF
CDR3nt: TGCGCCAGCAGGAGGCGGACTGACTCTGGGGCCAACGTCCTGACTTTC

d_gene: TRBD2
v_gene: TRBV6-5
j_gene: TRBJ2-5
abundance: once
CDR3aa: CASSYSSGGARETQYF
CDR3nt: TGTGCCAGCAGTTACTCTAGCGGGGGGGCTAGAGAGACCCAGTACTTC

d_gene: TRBD1
v_gene: TRBV29-1
j_gene: TRBJ1-2
abundance: many
CDR3aa: CSVETIAGGHQANYGYTF
CDR3nt: TGCAGCGTTGAGACGATCGCAGGGGGACATCAAGCTAACTATGGCTACACCTTC

d_gene: TRBD2
v_gene: TRBV18
j_gene: TRBJ2-7
abundance: NA
CDR3aa: CASSPLRRLAGGQYEQYF
CDR3nt: TGTGCCAGCTCACCATTACGCCGACTAGCGGGAGGGCAGTACGAGCAGTACTTC

d_gene: NA
v_gene: TRBV12-3/TRBV12-4
j_gene: TRBJ1-5
abundance: NA
CDR3aa: CASSYEARTANQPQHF
CDR3nt: TGTGCCAGCAGCTACGAAGCTAGGACAGCCAATCAGCCCCAGCATTTT

d_gene: TRBD2
v_gene: TRBV4-2
j_gene: TRBJ2-7
abundance: many
CDR3aa: CASSLGALAVGHRSASYEQYF
CDR3nt: TGTGCCAGCAGCCTCGGGGCACTAGCGGTCGGACATCGCTCCGCGTCCTACGAGCAGTACTTC

d_gene: NA
v_gene: TRBV7-6
j_gene: TRBJ2-2
abundance: many
CDR3aa: CASSLKYRNTGELFF
CDR3nt: TGTGCCAGCAGCCTCAAGTACAGAAACACCGGGGAGCTGTTTTTT

d_gene: NA
v_gene: TRBV28
j_gene: TRBJ2-7
abundance: many
CDR3aa: CASSFGDNYEQYF
CDR3nt: TGTGCCAGCAGTTTTGGGGACAACTACGAGCAGTACTTC

d_gene: TRBD2
v_gene: TRBV28
j_gene: TRBJ2-5
abundance: NA
CDR3aa: CASSMGGVETQYF
CDR3nt: TGTGCCAGCTCGATGGGGGGGGTGGAGACCCAGTACTTC